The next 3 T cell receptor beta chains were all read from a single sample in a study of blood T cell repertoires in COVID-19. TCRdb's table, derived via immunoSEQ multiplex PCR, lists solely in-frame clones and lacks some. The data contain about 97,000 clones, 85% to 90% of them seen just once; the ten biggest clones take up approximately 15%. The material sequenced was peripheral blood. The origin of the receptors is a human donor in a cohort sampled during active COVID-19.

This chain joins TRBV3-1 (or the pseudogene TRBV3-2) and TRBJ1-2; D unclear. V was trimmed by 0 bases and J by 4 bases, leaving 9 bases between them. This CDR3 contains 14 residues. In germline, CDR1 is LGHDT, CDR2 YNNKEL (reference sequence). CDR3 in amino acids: CASSQEEAGYGYTF. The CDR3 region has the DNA TGTGCCAGCAGCCAAGAGGAGGCCGGCTATGGCTACACCTTC.

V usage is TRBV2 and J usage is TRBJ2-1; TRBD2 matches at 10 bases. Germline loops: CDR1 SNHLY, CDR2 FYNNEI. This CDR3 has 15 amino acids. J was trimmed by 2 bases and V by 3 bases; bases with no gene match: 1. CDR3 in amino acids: CASSDLAGAYNEQFF. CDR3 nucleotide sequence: TGTGCCAGCAGTGACCTAGCGGGAGCCTACAATGAGCAGTTCTTC.

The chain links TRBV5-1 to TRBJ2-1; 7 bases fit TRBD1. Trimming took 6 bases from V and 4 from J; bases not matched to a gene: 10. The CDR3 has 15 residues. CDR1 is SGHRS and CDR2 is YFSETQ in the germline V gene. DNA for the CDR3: TGCGCCAGCACCTCCTCCGGGACAGCATACAATGAGCAGTTCTTC. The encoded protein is CASTSSGTAYNEQFF.